Listed below are T cell receptor beta chains from one sample, sequenced in a study of CD8 T cells in Susac syndrome. From the immunoSEQ multiplex PCR reads, TCRdb called clonotypes with MiXCR, one entry per CDR3 protein. The data contain about 200,000 distinct CDR3 sequences, 90% to 95% of them singletons. The specimen was CD4+ T cells from PBMCs. These receptors came from a human donor with multiple sclerosis. Each CDR3 is given with its conserved first and last residue. Fields, in order: D gene, J gene, clone size, V gene, CDR3 protein, CDR3 DNA. The D gene is left open where the match is weak. Size is omitted from some rows. Given values are once, few, many or a class for expanded clones.

NA	TRBJ1-5	NA	TRBV30	CAWSEAWANQPQHF	TGTGCCTGGAGTGAGGCCTGGGCGAATCAGCCCCAGCATTTT
NA	TRBJ2-1	NA	TRBV11-2	CASSPGEPSYNEQFF	TGTGCCAGCAGCCCGGGGGAGCCCTCCTACAATGAGCAGTTCTTC
TRBD1	TRBJ1-4	once	TRBV29-1	CSVSTGDEKLFF	TGCAGCGTTTCCACAGGGGACGAAAAACTGTTTTTT
NA	TRBJ1-1	NA	TRBV14	CASSLKALNTEAFF	TGTGCCAGCAGCCTTAAGGCCTTGAACACTGAAGCTTTCTTT
TRBD1	TRBJ1-1	NA	TRBV25-1	CASRQTGRDTEAFF	TGTGCCAGTCGACAGACAGGGAGGGACACTGAAGCTTTCTTT
NA	TRBJ2-7	NA	TRBV29-1	CSVFEGGGYEQYF	TGCAGCGTTTTCGAAGGAGGAGGATACGAGCAGTACTTC
NA	TRBJ2-2	NA	TRBV5-1	CASSLPWYPGELFF	TGCGCCAGCAGCTTGCCTTGGTACCCCGGGGAGCTGTTTTTT
TRBD1	TRBJ2-1	NA	TRBV2	CASTGQLINEQFF	TGTGCCAGCACGGGACAGCTTATTAATGAGCAGTTCTTC
NA	TRBJ1-1	NA	TRBV9	CASGTQVNTEAFF	TGTGCCAGCGGGACACAGGTGAACACTGAAGCTTTCTTT
NA	TRBJ2-5	NA	TRBV9	CASSAQRTEQETQYF	TGTGCCAGCAGCGCCCAGCGCACAGAGCAAGAGACCCAGTACTTC
NA	TRBJ1-6	NA	TRBV14	CASSQDGVGGSPLHF	TGTGCCAGCAGCCAAGATGGGGTTGGGGGATCACCCCTCCACTTT
TRBD2	TRBJ2-3	NA	TRBV5-1	CASSLSGGDSDTQYF	TGCGCCAGCAGCCTTAGCGGGGGCGACTCCGATACGCAGTATTTT
NA	TRBJ2-3	NA	TRBV18	CASSPFLDTQYF	TGTGCCAGCTCACCTTTCCTCGATACGCAGTATTTT
NA	TRBJ1-1	NA	TRBV5-4	CASSLVPADTEAFF	TGTGCCAGCAGCTTGGTGCCCGCGGACACTGAAGCTTTCTTT
TRBD1	TRBJ1-2	NA	TRBV29-1	CSVEGDRGNYGYTF	TGCAGCGTTGAGGGTGACAGGGGCAACTATGGCTACACCTTC
NA	TRBJ2-6	NA	TRBV2	CASSGALSGANVLTF	TGTGCCAGCAGTGGCGCTCTATCTGGGGCCAACGTCCTGACTTTC
TRBD1	TRBJ1-4	NA	TRBV6-6	CASGGRQGNEKLFF	TGTGCCAGCGGGGGTCGACAGGGAAATGAAAAACTGTTTTTT